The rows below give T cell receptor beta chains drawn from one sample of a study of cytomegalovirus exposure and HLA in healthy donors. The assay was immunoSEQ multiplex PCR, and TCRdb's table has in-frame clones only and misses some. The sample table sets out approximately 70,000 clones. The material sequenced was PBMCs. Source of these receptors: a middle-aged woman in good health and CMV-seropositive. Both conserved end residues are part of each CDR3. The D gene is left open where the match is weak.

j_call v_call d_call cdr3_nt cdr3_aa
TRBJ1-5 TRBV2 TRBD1 TGTGCCAGCAAAGTCGACAGGGACGATCAGCCCCAGCATTTT CASKVDRDDQPQHF
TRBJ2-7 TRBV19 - TGTGCCAGTAGTATGGAGGCCCGCGATTTAGAGCAGTACTTC CASSMEARDLEQYF
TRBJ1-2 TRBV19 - TGTGCCAGTAGTATTAAGGGAGGGAGTGGTGGCTACACCTTC CASSIKGGSGGYTF
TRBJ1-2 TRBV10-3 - TGTGCCATCAGTTGGGACATCTCTAACTATGGCTACACCTTC CAISWDISNYGYTF
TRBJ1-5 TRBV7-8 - TGTGCCAGCAGCTTAGCGCAGGTTTCAGGGGCTGGTAGCAATCAGCCCCAGCATTTT CASSLAQVSGAGSNQPQHF
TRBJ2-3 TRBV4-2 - TGTGCCAGCAGCCAAGAGCGGGGTCCCCCGGGAGATACGCAGTATTTT CASSQERGPPGDTQYF
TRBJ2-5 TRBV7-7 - TGTGCCAGCAGCTTAGGAGGACAGCCTCTACAAGAGACCCAGTACTTC CASSLGGQPLQETQYF
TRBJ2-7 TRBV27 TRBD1 TGTGCCAGCAGGTTTAGGCGGACCCGGGACAGGGGATGGTACGAGCAGTACTTC CASRFRRTRDRGWYEQYF
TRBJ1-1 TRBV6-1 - - CASSVGQGATFF
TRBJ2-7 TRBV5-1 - TGCGCCAGCAGCTTGACGGGAGACCCCTCCTACGAGCAGTACTTC CASSLTGDPSYEQYF
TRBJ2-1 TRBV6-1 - TGTGCCAGCAGTGTGGACAGATACAATGAGCAGTTCTTC CASSVDRYNEQFF
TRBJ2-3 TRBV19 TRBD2 TGTGCCAGTAGTGCCGGCGGACTAGATACGACGCAGTATTTT CASSAGGLDTTQYF
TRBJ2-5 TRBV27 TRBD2 TGTGCCAGCGGCGGGGGAGCGGGGGAGACCCAGTACTTC CASGGGAGETQYF
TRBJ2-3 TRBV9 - TGTGCCAGCAGCGTAGATGGGGCGGGGACAGATACGCAGTATTTT CASSVDGAGTDTQYF
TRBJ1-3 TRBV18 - TGTGCCAGCTCACCGCGACAAATTGTAAACACCATATATTTT CASSPRQIVNTIYF
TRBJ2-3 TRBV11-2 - TGTGCCAGCATCCTCACGTACGTCGGTTCAGATACGCAGTATTTT CASILTYVGSDTQYF
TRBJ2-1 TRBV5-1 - TGCGCCAGCAGCTTTGCGACAACCGGACAAGGTGAGCAGTTCTTC CASSFATTGQGEQFF
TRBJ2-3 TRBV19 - TGTGCCAGTAGTATAGGGGGAGCTTCCGCAGATACGCAGTATTTT CASSIGGASADTQYF
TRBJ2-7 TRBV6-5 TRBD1 TGTGCCAGCAGTTCGGGACAGGGCTACGAGCAGTACTTC CASSSGQGYEQYF
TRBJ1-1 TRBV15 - TGTGCCACCAGCAGAGTGGGGGCAACTGAAGCTTTCTTT CATSRVGATEAFF
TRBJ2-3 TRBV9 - TGTGCCAGCAGCGTAGTCTTCACAGATACGCAGTATTTT CASSVVFTDTQYF
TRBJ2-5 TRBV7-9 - TGTGCCAGCAGCCGCGGGGTTTTAAAAGAGACCCAGTACTTC CASSRGVLKETQYF
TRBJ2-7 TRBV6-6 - TGTGCCAGCAGTTTCAGGTACTACGAGCAGTACTTC CASSFRYYEQYF
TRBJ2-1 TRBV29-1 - TGCAGCGCTGGGACCCGGGGGAATGAGCAGTTCTTC CSAGTRGNEQFF
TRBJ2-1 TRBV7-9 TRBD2 TGTGCCAGCAGCTTTATTGCGGGAGGGGTCAATGAGCAGTTCTTC CASSFIAGGVNEQFF
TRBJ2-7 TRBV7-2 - TGTGCCAGCAGGGCAGGGCACGAGCAGTACTTC CASRAGHEQYF
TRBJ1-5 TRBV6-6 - TGTGCCAGCAGTTACGGCAGGGGACAGCCCCAGCATTTT CASSYGRGQPQHF
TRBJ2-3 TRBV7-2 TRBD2 TGTGCCAGCAGCCCGTGGACTAGTATCACAGATACGCAGTATTTT CASSPWTSITDTQYF
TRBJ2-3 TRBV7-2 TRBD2 TGTGCCAGCAGCTTGGGGTTTAGCGGGGGAGGGAATACGCAGTATTTT CASSLGFSGGGNTQYF
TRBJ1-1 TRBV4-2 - TGTGCCAGCAGCCAAGATCCAGGGCGTGGCACTGAAGCTTTCTTT CASSQDPGRGTEAFF
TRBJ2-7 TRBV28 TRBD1 TGTGCCAGCAGTCCGACAGGGTGGTCCTACGAGCAGTACTTC CASSPTGWSYEQYF
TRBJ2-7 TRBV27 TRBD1 TGTGCCAGTAGGATTCGGGACAGCTCCTACGAGCAGTACTTC CASRIRDSSYEQYF
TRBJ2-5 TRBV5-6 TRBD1 TGTGCCAGCAGCTTGGTGACAGGGAACGGGGAGACCCAGTACTTC CASSLVTGNGETQYF
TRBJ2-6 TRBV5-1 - TGCGCCAGCAGCACCTTCAGCTCTGGGGCCAACGTCCTGACTTTC CASSTFSSGANVLTF
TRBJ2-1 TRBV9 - TGTGCCAGCAACCCGGAGCCACATACGGGGGCCTACAATGAGCAGTTCTTC CASNPEPHTGAYNEQFF
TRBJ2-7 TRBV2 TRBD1 TGTGCCAGCAGGGCAGACAGGGGGCTCTACGAGCAGTACTTC CASRADRGLYEQYF
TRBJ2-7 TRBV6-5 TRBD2 TGTGCCAGCAGCCTACTAGCGGGGGGCCACGAGCAGTACTTC CASSLLAGGHEQYF
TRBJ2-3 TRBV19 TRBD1 TGTGCCAGTAGCCCAGGGGGCAGGCGGTGGGATACGCAGTATTTT CASSPGGRRWDTQYF
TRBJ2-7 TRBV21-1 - TGTGCCAGCAGTAAAGATGAGGGGGACGAGCAGTACTTC CASSKDEGDEQYF
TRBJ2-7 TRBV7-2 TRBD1 TGTGCCAGCAGCGCCGGGACAGCCTACGAGCAGTACTTC CASSAGTAYEQYF
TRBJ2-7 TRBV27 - TGTGCCAGCAGTTTCCTAACGAGTACCTCCTACGAGCAGTACTTC CASSFLTSTSYEQYF
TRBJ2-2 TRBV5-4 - TGTGCCAGCAGTTCAGTCCTTACCGGGGAGCTGTTTTTT CASSSVLTGELFF
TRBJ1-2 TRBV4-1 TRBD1 TGCGCCAGCAGCCGAGACGACAGGGCTAACTATGGCTACACCTTC CASSRDDRANYGYTF
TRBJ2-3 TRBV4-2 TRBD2 TGTGCCAGCAGCTCAATTCCCGGGGGGGCGGATACGCAGTATTTT CASSSIPGGADTQYF
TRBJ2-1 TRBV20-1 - TGCAGTGCTACCGGACTGCTTGAGCAGTTCTTC CSATGLLEQFF
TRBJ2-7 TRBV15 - TGTGCCACCAGCAGAGATATAACGGGACTCAACTACGAGCAGTACTTC CATSRDITGLNYEQYF